A selection of T cell receptor beta chains follows, all from one sample in a study of a mutant IDH1 vaccine in newly diagnosed glioma. The method was immunoSEQ multiplex PCR; TCRdb's version includes in-frame clones alone and lacks a portion of them. The sample includes about 65,000 clones, about 88% seen only once; the top ten take roughly 4%. No antigen has been identified for these receptors. This sample comprised PBMCs, obtained from a glioma patient whose treatment included an IDH1 peptide vaccine. The receptor set was obtained from a man aged 25 to 40 with glioma. The CDR3 runs from the conserved cysteine through the conserved F or W. Each record gives: D gene, J gene, V gene, clone size, CDR3 DNA, CDR3 protein. The D gene is left open where the match is weak. Only some rows state a clone size, as once, few, many or a class for expanded clones.

>NA|TRBJ2-7|TRBV4-1|once
TGCGCCAGCAGCCAAACGTCACAGGGTACGGGCGAGCAGTACTTC
CASSQTSQGTGEQYF
>TRBD2|TRBJ2-5|TRBV10-3|NA
TGTGCCATCAATGGCGGGGGGGGGCAAGAGACCCAGTACTTC
CAINGGGGQETQYF
>NA|TRBJ1-4|TRBV6-5|NA
TGTGCCAGCAGTTACGACAGTCGGCCTAATGAAAAACTGTTTTTT
CASSYDSRPNEKLFF
>NA|TRBJ2-5|TRBV7-9|NA
TGTGCCAGCAGCACCGGGGCCGGGACCCATCGGGAGACCCAGTACTTC
CASSTGAGTHRETQYF
>NA|TRBJ2-2|TRBV5-6|once
TGTGCCAGCAGCTTGAGCCGCCCCGGGGAGCTGTTTTTT
CASSLSRPGELFF
>NA|TRBJ1-5|TRBV7-6|NA
TGTGCCAGCAGCTTAGGGCAGGGGAGCAATCAGCCCCAGCATTTT
CASSLGQGSNQPQHF
>TRBD1|TRBJ1-1|TRBV14|NA
TGTGCCAGCAGCCAAACGCCCACAGGGGCGGGTGAAGCTTTCTTT
CASSQTPTGAGEAFF
>TRBD2|TRBJ2-5|TRBV9|NA
TGTGCCAGCAGCGTAGAGGCGGGGGGGCTCGTGGAGACCCAGTACTTC
CASSVEAGGLVETQYF
>TRBD2|TRBJ2-5|TRBV5-1|NA
TGCGCCAGCAGCTCAACCCCTCGGACTAGCGGGGGGGCGGTAGAGACCCAGTACTTC
CASSSTPRTSGGAVETQYF
>NA|TRBJ2-6|TRBV5-6|NA
TGTGCCAGCAGCTTGGTTCCCAGCTCTGGGGCCAACGTCCTGACTTTC
CASSLVPSSGANVLTF
>TRBD1|TRBJ2-5|TRBV11-2|NA
TGTGCCAGCGCCGGACAGGGGCAAGAGACCCAGTACTTC
CASAGQGQETQYF
>TRBD1|TRBJ1-1|TRBV4-1|NA
TGCGCCAGCAGCCAGGCCCGACAGGGCTCGAACACTGAAGCTTTCTTT
CASSQARQGSNTEAFF
>TRBD2|TRBJ2-3|TRBV18|NA
TGTGCCAGCTCACGTACTAGCGGGGGAAGAACAGATACGCAGTATTTT
CASSRTSGGRTDTQYF
>TRBD2|TRBJ2-5|TRBV9|NA
TGTGCCAGCAGCGTATCCCTGGCGGGGGGGCTACAAGAGACCCAGTACTTC
CASSVSLAGGLQETQYF
>TRBD2|TRBJ2-2|TRBV5-1|NA
TGCGCCAGCAGCCCGGGACTAGCGGGGGCCGGGGAGCTGTTTTTT
CASSPGLAGAGELFF
>TRBD1|TRBJ1-1|TRBV5-1|NA
TGCGCCAGCAGCTTGGCCATGGGACAGGGGGGGAGCACTGAAGCTTTCTTT
CASSLAMGQGGSTEAFF
>NA|TRBJ2-1|TRBV6-1|once
TGTGCCAGCAGTGGCCCACTAGTATTGTTTCGGAATGAGCAGTTCTTC
CASSGPLVLFRNEQFF
>NA|TRBJ1-1|TRBV7-9|NA
TGTGCCAGCAGCTTAGCGGAGGGTAGTGCTTTCTTT
CASSLAEGSAFF
>NA|TRBJ1-2|TRBV19|NA
TGTGCCAGTAGTATAGGGAGAGCTAACTATGGCTACACCTTC
CASSIGRANYGYTF
>TRBD1|TRBJ2-7|TRBV27|NA
TGTGCCAGCAGTCGTTCGACAGGGCACGAGCAGTACTTC
CASSRSTGHEQYF
>NA|TRBJ2-4|TRBV6-6|NA
TGTGCCAGCAGTCGACCCGACGAGGCCAAAAACATTCAGTACTTC
CASSRPDEAKNIQYF
>TRBD1|TRBJ1-2|TRBV27|NA
TGTGCCAGCAGTCTAACAGGGGCCTATGGCTACACCTTC
CASSLTGAYGYTF
>NA|TRBJ1-1|TRBV19|NA
TGTGCCAGTATCGACGGGCGGCTGAACACTGAAGCTTTCTTT
CASIDGRLNTEAFF
>NA|TRBJ2-7|TRBV5-1|NA
TGCGCCAGCAGCTTGATCGAAAGCGGGTCCTACGAGCAGTACTTC
CASSLIESGSYEQYF
>NA|TRBJ2-2|TRBV19|NA
TGTGCCAGTAAACCAAGGAGCATAGACTTACCCTTTAACACCGGGGAGCTGTTTTTT
CASKPRSIDLPFNTGELFF
>NA|TRBJ2-3|TRBV19|NA
TGTGCCAGCAGTCCGGAAGGAGGGGGGCAGTATTTT
CASSPEGGGQYF
>NA|TRBJ2-7|TRBV5-1|NA
TGCGCCAGCAACCCGACAGGAGGAACCTACGAGCAGTACTTC
CASNPTGGTYEQYF
>TRBD1|TRBJ2-7|TRBV27|NA
TGTGCCAGCAGTTACGGACAGGACTACGAGCAGTACTTC
CASSYGQDYEQYF
>NA|TRBJ1-1|TRBV29-1|few
TGCAGCGTTGCCGGGACTAACACTGAAGCTTTCTTT
CSVAGTNTEAFF
>NA|TRBJ1-2|TRBV11-2|few
TGTGCCAGCAGCTCACAGGGATTTGATGGCTACACCTTC
CASSSQGFDGYTF
>TRBD2|TRBJ2-1|TRBV5-1|NA
TGCGCCAGCAGCCCGGCGCTAGCGGGGGGGGCCTCCTACAATGAGCAGTTCTTC
CASSPALAGGASYNEQFF
>NA|TRBJ2-1|TRBV7-8|NA
TGTGCCAGCAGCCCAGTGGGACGTTGGCGACAGGTCGGGGGTGAAACCTACAATGAGCAGTTCTTC
CASSPVGRWRQVGGETYNEQFF
>NA|TRBJ2-1|TRBV11-2|NA
TGTGCCAGCAGCATCCCCCTGGGACACCGCTCCTACAATGAGCAGTTCTTC
CASSIPLGHRSYNEQFF
>NA|TRBJ2-6|TRBV14|NA
TGTGCCAGCAGCCAACGTTGGCAAACCCGGGCCAACGTCCTGACTTTC
CASSQRWQTRANVLTF
>NA|TRBJ1-5|TRBV15|NA
TGTGCCACCTCCAGGAGGGCAAATCAGCCCCAGCATTTT
CATSRRANQPQHF